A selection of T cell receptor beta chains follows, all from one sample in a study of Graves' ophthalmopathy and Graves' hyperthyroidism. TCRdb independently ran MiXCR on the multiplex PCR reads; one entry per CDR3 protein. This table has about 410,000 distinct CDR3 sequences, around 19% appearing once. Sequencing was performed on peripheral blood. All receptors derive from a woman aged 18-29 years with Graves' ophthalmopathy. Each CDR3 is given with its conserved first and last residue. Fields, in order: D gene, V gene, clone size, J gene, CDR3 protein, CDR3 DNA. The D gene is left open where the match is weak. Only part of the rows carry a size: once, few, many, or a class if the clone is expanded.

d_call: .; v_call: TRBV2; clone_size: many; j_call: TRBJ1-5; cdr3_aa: CASSDGGRVDQPQHF; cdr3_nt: TGTGCCAGCAGTGATGGGGGAAGGGTGGATCAGCCCCAGCATTTT
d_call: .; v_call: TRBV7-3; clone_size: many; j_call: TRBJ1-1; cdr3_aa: CASSISPDTEAFF; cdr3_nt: TGTGCCAGCAGTATTAGCCCTGACACTGAAGCTTTCTTT
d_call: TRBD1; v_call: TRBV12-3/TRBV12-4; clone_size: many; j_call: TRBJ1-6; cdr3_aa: CASSLTGGSSAPLHF; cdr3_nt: TGTGCCAGCAGTTTGACAGGGGGGTCATCCGCACCCCTCCACTTT
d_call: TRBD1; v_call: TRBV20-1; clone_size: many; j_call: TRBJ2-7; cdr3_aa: CSASPQPGQGSYEQYF; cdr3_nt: TGCAGTGCTAGTCCCCAGCCCGGACAGGGCTCCTACGAGCAGTACTTC
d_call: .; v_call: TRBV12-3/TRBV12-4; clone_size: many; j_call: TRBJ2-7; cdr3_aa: CASSFSGVVYEQYF; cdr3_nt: TGTGCCAGCAGTTTTTCAGGTGTAGTCTACGAGCAGTACTTC
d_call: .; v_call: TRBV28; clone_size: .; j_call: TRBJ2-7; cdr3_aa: CASRQLSSYEQYF; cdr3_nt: TGTGCCAGCAGACAGCTCAGCTCCTACGAGCAGTACTTC
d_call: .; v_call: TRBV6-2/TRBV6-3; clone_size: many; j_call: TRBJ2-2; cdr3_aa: CASSYTMNTGELFF; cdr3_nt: TGTGCCAGCAGTTACACCATGAACACCGGGGAGCTGTTTTTT
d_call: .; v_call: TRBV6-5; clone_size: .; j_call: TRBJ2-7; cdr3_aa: CASSSPLFSYEQYF; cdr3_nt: TGTGCCAGCAGTTCCCCCTTATTCTCCTACGAGCAGTACTTC
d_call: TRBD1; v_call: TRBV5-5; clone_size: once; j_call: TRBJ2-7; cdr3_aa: CTSSLDRGHEQYF; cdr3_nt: TGTACCAGCAGCTTGGACAGGGGCCACGAGCAGTACTTC
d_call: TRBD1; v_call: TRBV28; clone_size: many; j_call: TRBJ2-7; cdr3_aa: CASSSRDRGTYEQYF; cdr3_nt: TGTGCCAGCAGTTCCCGGGACAGAGGAACCTACGAGCAGTACTTC
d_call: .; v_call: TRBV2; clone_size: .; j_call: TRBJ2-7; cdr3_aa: CASSSWRYEQYF; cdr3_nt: TGTGCCAGCAGTTCCTGGAGGTACGAGCAGTACTTC
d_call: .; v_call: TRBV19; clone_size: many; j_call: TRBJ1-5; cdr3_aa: CASSTGTGHSNQPQHF; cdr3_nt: TGTGCCAGTAGCACCGGAACAGGGCATAGCAATCAGCCCCAGCATTTT
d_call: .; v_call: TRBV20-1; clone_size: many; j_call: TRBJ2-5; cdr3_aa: CSARGGNPQETQYF; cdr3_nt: TGCAGTGCTCGAGGCGGGAACCCCCAAGAGACCCAGTACTTC
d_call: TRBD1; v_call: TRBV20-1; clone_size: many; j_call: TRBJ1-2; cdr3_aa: CSARSTVGQGANYGYTF; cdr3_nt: TGCAGTGCTAGAAGCACGGTCGGGCAGGGGGCTAACTATGGCTACACCTTC
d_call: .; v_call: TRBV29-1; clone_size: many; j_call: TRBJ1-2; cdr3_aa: CSVEGLAGGYTF; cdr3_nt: TGCAGCGTTGAAGGGCTTGCGGGTGGCTACACCTTC
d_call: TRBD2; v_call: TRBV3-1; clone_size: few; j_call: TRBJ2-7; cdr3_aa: CASGQAGAVKEQYF; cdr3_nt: TGTGCCAGCGGCCAAGCGGGGGCTGTGAAAGAGCAGTACTTC
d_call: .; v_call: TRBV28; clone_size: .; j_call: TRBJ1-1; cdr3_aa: CATFDKNTEAFF; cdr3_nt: TGTGCCACCTTCGACAAGAACACTGAAGCTTTCTTT
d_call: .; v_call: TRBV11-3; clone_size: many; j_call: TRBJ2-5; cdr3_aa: CASSSPGETQYF; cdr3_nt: TGTGCCAGCAGCTCCCCCGGAGAGACCCAGTACTTC
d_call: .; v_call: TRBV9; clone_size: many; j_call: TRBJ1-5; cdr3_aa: CASSQTGSSNQPQHF; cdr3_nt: TGTGCCAGCAGCCAAACAGGGTCCAGCAATCAGCCCCAGCATTTT
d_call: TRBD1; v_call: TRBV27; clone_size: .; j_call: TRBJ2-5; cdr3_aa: CASGLSRGRQETQYF; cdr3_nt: TGTGCCAGCGGTTTATCGAGGGGGCGCCAGGAGACCCAGTACTTC
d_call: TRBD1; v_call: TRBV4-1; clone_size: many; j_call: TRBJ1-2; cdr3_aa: CASSPKGATNYGYTF; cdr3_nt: TGCGCCAGCAGCCCGAAGGGGGCTACTAACTATGGCTACACCTTC
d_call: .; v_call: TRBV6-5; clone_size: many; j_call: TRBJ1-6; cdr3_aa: CASSYFAGRIYNSPLHF; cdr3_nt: TGTGCCAGCAGTTACTTCGCCGGAAGGATCTATAATTCACCCCTCCACTTT
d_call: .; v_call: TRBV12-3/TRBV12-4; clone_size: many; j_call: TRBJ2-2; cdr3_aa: CASSYRGRAGELFF; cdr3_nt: TGTGCCAGCAGTTACCGGGGTAGGGCCGGGGAGCTGTTTTTT
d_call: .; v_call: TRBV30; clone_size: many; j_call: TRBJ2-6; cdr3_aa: CAGIGTFFYGANVLTF; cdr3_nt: TGTGCCGGGATTGGGACTTTCTTCTACGGGGCCAACGTCCTGACTTTC
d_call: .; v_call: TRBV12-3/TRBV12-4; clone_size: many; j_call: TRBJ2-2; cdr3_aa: CASRGDLTGELFF; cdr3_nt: TGTGCCAGCAGGGGAGACCTCACCGGGGAGCTGTTTTTT
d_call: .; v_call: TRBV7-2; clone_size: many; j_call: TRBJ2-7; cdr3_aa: CASRGRANEQYF; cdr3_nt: TGTGCCAGCAGGGGCAGGGCCAACGAGCAGTACTTC
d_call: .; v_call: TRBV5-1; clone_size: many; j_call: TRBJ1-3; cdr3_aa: CASSFGRERNTIYF; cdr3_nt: TGCGCCAGCAGTTTTGGACGGGAGAGGAACACCATATATTTT
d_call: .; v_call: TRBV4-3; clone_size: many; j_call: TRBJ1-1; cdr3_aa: CASSQESVDTEAFF; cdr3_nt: TGCGCCAGCAGCCAAGAATCGGTAGACACTGAAGCTTTCTTT
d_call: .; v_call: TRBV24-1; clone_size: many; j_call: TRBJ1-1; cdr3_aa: CATRGPGLQAFF; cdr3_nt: TGTGCCACCAGAGGCCCGGGTCTTCAAGCTTTCTTT
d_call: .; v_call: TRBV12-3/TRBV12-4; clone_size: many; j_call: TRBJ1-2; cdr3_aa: CASSFDIYGYTF; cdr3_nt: TGTGCCAGCAGTTTCGACATCTATGGCTACACCTTC
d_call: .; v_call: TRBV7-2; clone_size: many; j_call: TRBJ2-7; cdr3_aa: CASRNGQHSYEQYF; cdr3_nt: TGTGCCAGCAGAAACGGACAGCACTCCTACGAGCAGTACTTC
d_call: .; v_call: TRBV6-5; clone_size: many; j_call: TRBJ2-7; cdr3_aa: CASSYSRTDSYEQYF; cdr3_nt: TGTGCCAGCAGTTACTCGAGAACCGATTCCTACGAGCAGTACTTC
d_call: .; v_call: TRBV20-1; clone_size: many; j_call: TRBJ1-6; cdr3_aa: CSARLASSYNSPLHF; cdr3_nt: TGCAGTGCTAGACTGGCGAGCTCCTATAATTCACCCCTCCACTTT
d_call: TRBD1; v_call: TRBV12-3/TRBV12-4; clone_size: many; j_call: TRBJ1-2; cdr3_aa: CASSPDRAYGYTF; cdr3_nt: TGTGCCAGCAGTCCGGACAGGGCCTATGGCTACACCTTC
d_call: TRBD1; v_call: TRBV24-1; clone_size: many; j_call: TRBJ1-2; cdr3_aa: CATSERTGVGYTF; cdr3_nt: TGTGCCACCAGTGAGCGAACAGGGGTCGGCTACACCTTC
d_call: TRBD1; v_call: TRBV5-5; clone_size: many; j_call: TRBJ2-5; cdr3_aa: CASSLGTGGAEETQYF; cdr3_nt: TGTGCCAGCAGCTTGGGGACAGGGGGCGCGGAAGAGACCCAGTACTTC
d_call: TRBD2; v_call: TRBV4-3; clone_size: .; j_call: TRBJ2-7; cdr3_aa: CASSQDSSGRAAEQYF; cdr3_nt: TGCGCCAGCAGCCAAGATTCTAGCGGGAGGGCCGCCGAGCAGTACTTC
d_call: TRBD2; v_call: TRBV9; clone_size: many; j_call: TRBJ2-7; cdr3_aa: CASIIGGGETPCEQYF; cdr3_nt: TGTGCCAGCATTATCGGCGGGGGTGAGACCCCCTGCGAGCAGTACTTC
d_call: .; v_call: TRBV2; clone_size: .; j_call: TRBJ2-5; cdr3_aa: CASSTYEDETQYF; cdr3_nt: TGTGCCAGCAGTACCTATGAGGATGAGACCCAGTACTTC
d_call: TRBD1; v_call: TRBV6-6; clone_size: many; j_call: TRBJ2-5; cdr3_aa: CASSTPQDRVGVAETQYF; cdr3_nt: TGTGCCAGCTCAACCCCCCAGGACAGGGTTGGTGTGGCAGAGACCCAGTACTTC
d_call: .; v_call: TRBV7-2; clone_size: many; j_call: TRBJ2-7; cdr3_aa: CASSLPTLVSYEQYF; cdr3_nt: TGTGCCAGCAGCTTACCGACCCTTGTAAGCTACGAGCAGTACTTC
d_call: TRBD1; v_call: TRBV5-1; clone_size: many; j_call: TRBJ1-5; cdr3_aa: CASSITGGQPQHF; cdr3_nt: TGCGCCAGCAGCATAACAGGGGGTCAGCCCCAGCATTTT
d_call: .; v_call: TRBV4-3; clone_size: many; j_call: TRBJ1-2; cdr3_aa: CASRYGTASSYGYTF; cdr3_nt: TGCGCCAGCAGATACGGGACTGCCTCTTCTTATGGCTACACCTTC
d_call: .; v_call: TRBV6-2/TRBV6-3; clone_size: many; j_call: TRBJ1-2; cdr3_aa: CASSRDRWGYGYTF; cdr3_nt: TGTGCCAGCAGCAGAGACAGGTGGGGATATGGCTACACCTTC
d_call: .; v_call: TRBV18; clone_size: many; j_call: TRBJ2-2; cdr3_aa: CASLQGSNTGELFF; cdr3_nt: TGTGCCAGCCTTCAGGGTTCGAACACCGGGGAGCTGTTTTTT
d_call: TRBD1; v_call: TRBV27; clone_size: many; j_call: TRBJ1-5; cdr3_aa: CASSLSGTGDQPQHF; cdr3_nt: TGTGCCAGCAGTTTAAGTGGGACAGGGGATCAGCCCCAGCATTTT
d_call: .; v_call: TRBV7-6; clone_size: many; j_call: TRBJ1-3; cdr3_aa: CASSRGSSGNTIYF; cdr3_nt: TGTGCCAGCAGCCGGGGTAGCTCTGGAAACACCATATATTTT
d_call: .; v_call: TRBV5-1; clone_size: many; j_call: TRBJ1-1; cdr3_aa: CASSFLDQENTEAFF; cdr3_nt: TGCGCCAGCAGCTTCCTAGACCAGGAGAACACTGAAGCTTTCTTT
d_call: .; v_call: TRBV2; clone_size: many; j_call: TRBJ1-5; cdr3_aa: CASSEMGRGQPQHF; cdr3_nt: TGTGCCAGCAGTGAAATGGGGAGAGGTCAGCCCCAGCATTTT
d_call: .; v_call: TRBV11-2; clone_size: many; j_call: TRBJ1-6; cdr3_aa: CASSSRSSYNSPLHF; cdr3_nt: TGTGCCAGCAGCTCAAGGAGCTCCTATAATTCACCCCTCCACTTT
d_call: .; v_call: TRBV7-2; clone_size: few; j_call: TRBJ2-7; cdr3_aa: CASSPKTLAYEQYF; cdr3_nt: TGTGCCAGCAGCCCAAAGACTCTAGCCTACGAGCAGTACTTC
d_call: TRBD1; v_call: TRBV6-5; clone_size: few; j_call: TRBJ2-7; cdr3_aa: CASSYPGQGAREQYF; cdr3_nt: TGTGCCAGCAGTTATCCGGGACAGGGGGCTAGGGAGCAGTACTTC
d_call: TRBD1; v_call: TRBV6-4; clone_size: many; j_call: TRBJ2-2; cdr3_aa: CASSDPGQGAGELFF; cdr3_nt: TGTGCCAGCAGTGACCCGGGACAGGGGGCCGGGGAGCTGTTTTTT
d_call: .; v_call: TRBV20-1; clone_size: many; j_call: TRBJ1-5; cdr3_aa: CSARGPHTGNQPQHF; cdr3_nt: TGCAGTGCTAGAGGTCCCCATACAGGGAACCAGCCCCAGCATTTT
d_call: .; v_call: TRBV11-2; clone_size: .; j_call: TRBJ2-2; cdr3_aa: CASSRRNTGELFF; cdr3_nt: TGTGCCAGCAGCCGTAGGAACACCGGGGAGCTGTTTTTT
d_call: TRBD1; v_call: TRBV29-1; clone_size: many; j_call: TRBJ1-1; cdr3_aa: CSVTGQMNTEAFF; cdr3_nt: TGCAGCGTTACGGGACAGATGAACACTGAAGCTTTCTTT
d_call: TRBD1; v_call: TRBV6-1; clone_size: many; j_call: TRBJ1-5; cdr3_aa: CASSPRTGLSNQPQHF; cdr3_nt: TGTGCCAGCAGTCCCAGGACAGGCCTTAGCAATCAGCCCCAGCATTTT